A single T cell receptor (beta chain) is shown here with its context. The entry originates in a study of blood T cell repertoires in COVID-19. Study as a whole: T cells, B-cell-depleted T cells, or PBMCs supplied cDNA or gDNA.

Germline V gives CDR1 SGHVS, CDR2 FQNEAQ. The CDR3 is 17 amino acids. V lost 1 base and J lost 0; bases outside the gene matches: 7. In the source study's methods: Using reference gene primer amplification, nucleated cell counts were estimated. This table comes from immunoSEQ multiplex PCR, and its TCRdb copy is limited to in-frame clones, with some not included. V, J and clone size derive from that table, while D and trimming were established from the DNA sequence. The table lists approximately 46,000 clones, less than 95% of them singletons. This TCR was recovered from a man aged 65-85 years with active COVID-19. This rearrangement joins TRBV7-8 to TRBJ2-5; 8 positions match TRBD2. The sequencing input was peripheral blood. In DNA form, the CDR3 reads TGTGCCAGCAGCTTAGATACGGCGGGGGGATACCAAGAGACCCAGTACTTC. Encoded protein: CASSLDTAGGYQETQYF. Together with reference TRBV7-8 and TRBJ2-5, the CDR3 gives the full variable domain: GAGVSQSPRYKVAKRGQDVALRCDPISGHVSLFWYQQALGQGPEFLTYFQNEAQLDKSGLPSDRFFAERPEGSVSTLKIQRTQQEDSAVYLCASSLDTAGGYQETQYFGPGTRLLVL.